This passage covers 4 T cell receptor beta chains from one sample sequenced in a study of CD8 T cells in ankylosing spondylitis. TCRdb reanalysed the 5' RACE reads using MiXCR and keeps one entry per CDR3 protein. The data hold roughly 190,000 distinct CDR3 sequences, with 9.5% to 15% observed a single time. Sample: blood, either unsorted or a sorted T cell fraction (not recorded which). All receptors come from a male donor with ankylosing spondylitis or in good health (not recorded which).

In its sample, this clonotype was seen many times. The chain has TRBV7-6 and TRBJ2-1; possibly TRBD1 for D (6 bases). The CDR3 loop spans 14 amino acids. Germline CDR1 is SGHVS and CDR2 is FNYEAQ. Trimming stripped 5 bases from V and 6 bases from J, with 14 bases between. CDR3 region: CASSPYRVVNEQFF. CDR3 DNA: TGTGCCAGCAGCCCGTACAGGGTCGTCAATGAGCAGTTCTTC.

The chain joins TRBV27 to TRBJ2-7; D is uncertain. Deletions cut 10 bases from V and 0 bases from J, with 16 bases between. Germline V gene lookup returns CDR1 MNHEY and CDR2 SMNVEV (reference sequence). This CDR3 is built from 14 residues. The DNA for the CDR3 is TGTGCCACCCGCGTCGGAGTGTCCTCCTACGAGCAGTACTTC. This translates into CATRVGVSSYEQYF.

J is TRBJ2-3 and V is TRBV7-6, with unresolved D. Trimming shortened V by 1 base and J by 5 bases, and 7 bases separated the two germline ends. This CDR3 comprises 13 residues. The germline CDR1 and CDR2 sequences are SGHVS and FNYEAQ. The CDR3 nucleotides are TGTGCCAGCAGCTTAGTCAAGGGAGATACGCAGTATTTT. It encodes CASSLVKGDTQYF.

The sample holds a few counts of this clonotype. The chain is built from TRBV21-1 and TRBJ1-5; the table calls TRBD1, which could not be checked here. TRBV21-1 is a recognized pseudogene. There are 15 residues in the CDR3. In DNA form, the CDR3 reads TGTGCCAGCAGCAAAACACAGGTTAGCAATCAGCCCCAGCATTTT. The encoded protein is CASSKTQVSNQPQHF.